The 26 T cell receptor beta chains below were found in one sample sequenced in a study of blood T cell repertoires in COVID-19. Clones were read by immunoSEQ multiplex PCR, and TCRdb kept only the in-frame ones, dropping some. The sample lists 190,000 or so clones, almost 85% occurring once. The sequenced sample was peripheral blood. The origin of the receptors is a human donor with acute or convalescent COVID-19. The donor label of this sample is uncertain.

V gene TRBV11-1 combines with J gene TRBJ2-1; 8 bases line up with TRBD2. Trimming took 2 bases from V and 6 from J; bases not matched to a gene: 6. CDR1 SGHAT and CDR2 FQDESV come from the germline V gene (reference sequence). The CDR3 is 15 residues long. As DNA, the CDR3 is TGTGCCAGCAGCTTAAACGGGAGGGCCTCCAATGAGCAGTTCTTC. This translates into CASSLNGRASNEQFF.

This clone has a handful of counts. In nucleotides, the CDR3 is TGTGCCAGCAGCTTCATCGGGTCAGAGGGATATGGCTACACCTTC. This sequence encodes CASSFIGSEGYGYTF. The chain links TRBV27 to TRBJ1-2; D not certain. The germline gives CDR1 MNHEY, CDR2 SMNVEV (reference sequence). There are 15 residues in the CDR3. The germline V and J ends were trimmed by 6 bases and 5 bases, with 19 bases remaining between them.

The rearrangement uses TRBV7-2 and TRBJ1-2; 8 bases align to TRBD1. This CDR3 is 15 amino acids long. The ends lost 0 bases at V and 4 bases at J; junction bases unmatched: 4. CDR1 is SGHTA, CDR2 FQGNSA, per germline. In DNA form, the CDR3 reads TGTGCCAGCAGCTTAGCCGCGACAGGGGTCTATGGCTACACCTTC. Its protein is CASSLAATGVYGYTF. Supplemented by reference TRBV7-2 and TRBJ1-2, the full variable domain reads GAGVSQSPSNKVTEKGKDVELRCDPISGHTALYWYRQSLGQGLEFLIYFQGNSAPDKSGLPSDRFSAERTGGSVSTLTIQRTQQEDSAVYLCASSLAATGVYGYTFGSGTRLTVV.

The count of this clone is one. V is TRBV6-5 and J is TRBJ2-6; D gene uncertain. Germline V CDR1 and CDR2: MNHEY, SVGAGI. V was clipped by 2 bases and J by 5 bases, with 7 bases between them. CDR3 size: 14 residues. The CDR3 loop is CASSYSSWANVLTF. As DNA, the CDR3 is TGTGCCAGCAGTTACAGTAGCTGGGCCAACGTCCTGACTTTC.

The chain links TRBV9 to TRBJ1-2; tentatively, D is TRBD1 (6 bases). V was shortened by 0 bases and J by 2 bases, with 14 bases between the two germline ends. Looked up from germline, CDR1 is SGDLS and CDR2 is YYNGEE. This CDR3 is built from 16 residues. The CDR3 bases are TGTGCCAGCAGCGTAGCCTCGGACAGACCGAACTATGGCTACACCTTC. It encodes CASSVASDRPNYGYTF.

The chain joins TRBV30 to TRBJ2-7; TRBD2 matches 7 bases. The CDR3 consists of 15 residues. J was trimmed by 3 bases and V by 4 bases; bases with no gene match: 12. The germline V gene has CDR1 GTSNPN and CDR2 SVGIG (reference sequence). DNA of the CDR3: TGTGCCTGGACACGAGGCGGGGGTAAAGTCTACGAGCAGTACTTC. Translated: CAWTRGGGKVYEQYF.

The chain links TRBV7-2 to TRBJ1-1; 8 nucleotides match TRBD1. The CDR3 consists of 15 residues. With 5 bases clipped from V and 4 bases from J, the junction kept 9 bases outside the gene matches. Germline V CDR1 and CDR2: SGHTA, FQGNSA. The CDR3 DNA reads TGTGCCAGCAGCCCGAGGACAGGGCCGGGCACTGAAGCTTTCTTT. It specifies CASSPRTGPGTEAFF.

This rearrangement joins TRBV2 to TRBJ2-2; D call uncertain. CDR1 is SNHLY, CDR2 FYNNEI, per germline. Deletions cut 7 bases from V and 3 bases from J, with 6 bases between. The CDR3 runs to 12 residues. The CDR3 spells CASTPDTGELFF. DNA of the CDR3: TGTGCCAGCACCCCTGACACCGGGGAGCTGTTTTTT.

The chain carries TRBV7-2 and TRBJ2-1; TRBD2 might be the D (6 bases). Germline CDR1 SGHTA, CDR2 FQGNSA. Trimming stripped 6 bases from V and 6 bases from J, with 15 bases between. There are 14 residues in the CDR3. CDR3 region: CASSLYGGRNEQFF. The CDR3 region has the DNA TGTGCCAGCAGTCTATACGGGGGACGCAATGAGCAGTTCTTC.

The sample holds a few counts of this clone. This sequence joins TRBV12-3 or TRBV12-4 and TRBJ1-1; maybe TRBD1 (6 bases). The CDR3 spans 12 residues. V gave up 7 bases and J gave up 5 bases, with 11 bases separating them. DNA for the CDR3: TGTGCCAGCACCAAAGGGGGTACTGAAGCTTTCTTT. As protein: CASTKGGTEAFF.

The chain is built from TRBV11-2 and TRBJ1-5; 8 positions match TRBD1. Germline V gene lookup returns CDR1 SGHAT and CDR2 FQNNGV. The V segment lost 6 bases and the J segment 9 bases; nucleotides outside the gene matches: 10. The CDR3 contains 14 residues. This CDR3 is CASSFDRGAPPQHF. The CDR3 DNA is TGTGCCAGCAGTTTCGACAGGGGTGCTCCGCCCCAGCATTTT.

With respect to this clone: A junction boundary mismatches the germline segment, possibly from a read error. The chain is built from TRBV19 and TRBJ1-1; 7 nucleotides match TRBD1. From germline, CDR1 is LNHDA and CDR2 SQIVND (reference sequence). The CDR3 contains 15 residues. This CDR3 is CASSLEDRLGAEAFF. In DNA, the CDR3 is TGTGCCAGTAGTTTAGAGGACAGGCTTGGCGCTGAAGCTTTCTTT.

This clone was counted only a few times. V and J are TRBV27 and TRBJ1-6; D is unclear. The CDR3 consists of 12 residues. V was trimmed by 2 bases and J by 9 bases, leaving 5 bases between them. The V gene's germline CDR1 is MNHEY and CDR2 SMNVEV (reference sequence). CDR3 amino acids: CASSLPSSPLHF. The CDR3 DNA follows: TGTGCCAGCAGTTTACCGAGTTCACCCCTCCACTTT.

The chain links TRBV7-2 to TRBJ1-5; tentatively, D is TRBD1 (5 bases). Trimming removed 3 bases from V and 0 bases from J, with 21 bases in between. This CDR3 has 19 amino acids. CDR1 is SGHTA and CDR2 is FQGNSA in the germline V gene. The CDR3 region is CASSLHSWGGENSNQPQHF. Here the CDR3 DNA reads TGTGCCAGCAGCTTGCATAGCTGGGGAGGGGAAAATAGCAATCAGCCCCAGCATTTT.

The chain is built from TRBV19 and TRBJ2-5; possible D gene TRBD1, 6 bases. The CDR3 is 14 residues long. The germline CDR1 and CDR2 sequences are LNHDA and SQIVND (reference sequence). Trimming left V 5 bases short and J 5 bases short, with 15 bases between. This chain's CDR3 is CASSRQGQRETQYF. In DNA, the CDR3 is TGTGCCAGTAGTCGTCAGGGGCAGCGGGAGACCCAGTACTTC.

The DNA of the CDR3 is TGTGCCAGCAGCCAAGATCTCGGGACTAGCTCCCACACAGATACGCAGTATTTT. Its protein product is CASSQDLGTSSHTDTQYF. The chain employs TRBV4-2 and TRBJ2-3, with 9 positions matching TRBD2. Per germline, CDR1 LGHNA and CDR2 YNFKEQ. V was clipped by 0 bases and J by 2 bases; unmatched bases: 9. This CDR3 is built from 18 residues.

The gene calls are TRBV6-5 and TRBJ2-7, with 10 nucleotides matching TRBD1. Germline lookup yields CDR1 MNHEY and CDR2 SVGAGI. V was clipped by 6 bases and J by 3 bases; unmatched bases: 8. CDR3 length equals 15 residues. CDR3 amino acids: CASSVTRDRGYEQYF. The CDR3 coding sequence is TGTGCCAGCAGCGTAACCCGGGACAGGGGCTACGAGCAGTACTTC.

In this sample, this clone turned up a few times. The chain recombines TRBV6-5 with TRBJ1-1; D remains ambiguous. Trimming pared 5 bases from V and 6 bases from J, leaving 7 bases between. The V gene's germline CDR1 is MNHEY and CDR2 SVGAGI. The CDR3 spans 11 residues. The CDR3 here is CASSRRSEAFF. CDR3 DNA sequence: TGTGCCAGCAGTCGGAGATCTGAAGCTTTCTTT.

This clone has just a few counts. The chain links TRBV7-8 to TRBJ1-5; TRBD1 agrees at 7 bases. CDR1 is SGHVS and CDR2 is FQNEAQ in the germline V gene. This CDR3 region has 16 residues. Unmatched junction bases numbered 8, after V lost 1 base and J lost 5 bases. The DNA of the CDR3 is TGTGCCAGCAGCTTAGGAACAGGGGTTGGGGATCAGCCCCAGCATTTT. Protein product: CASSLGTGVGDQPQHF.

This chain links TRBV13 with TRBJ1-1, with D perhaps TRBD1 (5 bases). V was shortened by 0 bases and J by 10 bases, with 12 bases between the two germline ends. This CDR3 contains 13 residues. Germline V CDR1 and CDR2: PRHDT, FYEKMQ (reference sequence). This CDR3 is CASSLGRVGVAFF. The CDR3 bases are TGTGCCAGCAGCTTAGGCCGTGTAGGGGTAGCTTTCTTT.

This chain links TRBV29-1 with TRBJ2-7; 7 positions agree with TRBD1. With 6 bases clipped from V and 4 bases from J, the junction kept 12 bases outside the gene matches. The germline V gene encodes CDR1 SQVTM and CDR2 ANQGSEA. This CDR3 has 14 residues. CDR3: CSVQAIDRVYEQYF. CDR3 nucleotide sequence: TGCAGCGTCCAGGCGATAGACAGGGTGTACGAGCAGTACTTC.

This chain links TRBV6-6 with TRBJ2-7, with 11 bases fitting TRBD2. The trim removed 10 bases at V and 4 bases at J, leaving 6 bases unmatched. Germline V gene lookup returns CDR1 MNHNY and CDR2 SVGAGI (reference sequence). The CDR3 sequence is 13 residues long. CDR3: CATKSSGRYEQYF. The CDR3 DNA reads TGTGCCACCAAATCTAGCGGGAGGTACGAGCAGTACTTC.

There are a few counts of this clone. The chain employs TRBV11-2 and TRBJ1-1; the D is unclear. V was shortened by 6 bases and J by 3 bases, with 11 bases between the two germline ends. The CDR3 spans 13 residues. Germline V gene lookup returns CDR1 SGHAT and CDR2 FQNNGV. The CDR3 here is CASSSSGDTEAFF. The CDR3 bases are TGTGCCAGCAGTTCAAGCGGGGACACTGAAGCTTTCTTT. The full variable domain, completed using reference TRBV11-2 and TRBJ1-1, is EAGVAQSPRYKIIEKRQSVAFWCNPISGHATLYWYQQILGQGPKLLIQFQNNGVVDDSQLPKDRFSAERLKGVDSTLKIQPAKLEDSAVYLCASSSSGDTEAFFGQGTRLTVV.

The V and J genes are TRBV20-1 and TRBJ1-5; the match to TRBD1 covers 7 bases. The J segment lost 0 bases and the V segment lost 3 bases, leaving 11 bases of the junction unmatched. CDR1 is DFQATT, CDR2 SNEGSKA, per germline (reference sequence). The CDR3 sequence is 17 residues long. The CDR3 DNA sequence: TGCAGTGCTAGTAGCTTCGACAGGGCCAATAGCAATCAGCCCCAGCATTTT. Its protein is CSASSFDRANSNQPQHF.

This clone was detected only a few times. J is TRBJ2-7 and V is TRBV6-5, with TRBD1 matching 9 bases. This CDR3 has 13 residues. The V and J ends lost 3 bases and 6 bases, in that order; junction bases with no gene match: 3. Germline CDR1 reads MNHEY; CDR2 reads SVGAGI. CDR3 protein: CASSYTGGAEQYF. CDR3 sequence (DNA): TGTGCCAGCAGTTATACAGGGGGCGCCGAGCAGTACTTC.

This chain links TRBV24-1 with TRBJ1-5; 11 nucleotides line up with TRBD1. CDR3 size: 19 residues. The J segment lost 2 bases and the V segment lost 4 bases, leaving 12 bases of the junction unmatched. CDR1 is KGHDR and CDR2 is SFDVKD in the germline V gene. The CDR3, as DNA: TGTGCCACCAGTGACTCCGGGACAGGGGGTTCGTTTGGCAATCAGCCCCAGCATTTT. Protein: CATSDSGTGGSFGNQPQHF.